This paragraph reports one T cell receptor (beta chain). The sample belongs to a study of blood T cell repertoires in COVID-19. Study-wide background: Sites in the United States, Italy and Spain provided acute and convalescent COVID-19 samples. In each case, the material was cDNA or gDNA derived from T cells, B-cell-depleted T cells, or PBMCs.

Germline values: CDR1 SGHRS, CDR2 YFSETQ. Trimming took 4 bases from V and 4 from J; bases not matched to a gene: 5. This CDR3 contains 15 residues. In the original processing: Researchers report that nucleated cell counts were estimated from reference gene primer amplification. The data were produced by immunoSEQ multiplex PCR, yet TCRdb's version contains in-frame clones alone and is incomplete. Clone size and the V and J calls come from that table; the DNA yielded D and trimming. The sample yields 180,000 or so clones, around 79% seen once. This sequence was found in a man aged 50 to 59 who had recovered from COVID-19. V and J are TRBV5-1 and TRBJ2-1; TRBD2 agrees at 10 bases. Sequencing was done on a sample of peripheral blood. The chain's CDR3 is CASSVLAGVYNEQFF. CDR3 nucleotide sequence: TGCGCCAGCAGCGTGCTAGCGGGAGTTTACAATGAGCAGTTCTTC. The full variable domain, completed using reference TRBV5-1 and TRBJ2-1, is KAGVTQTPRYLIKTRGQQVTLSCSPISGHRSVSWYQQTPGQGLQFLFEYFSETQRNKGNFPGRFSGRQFSNSRSEMNVSTLELGDSALYLCASSVLAGVYNEQFFGPGTRLTVL.